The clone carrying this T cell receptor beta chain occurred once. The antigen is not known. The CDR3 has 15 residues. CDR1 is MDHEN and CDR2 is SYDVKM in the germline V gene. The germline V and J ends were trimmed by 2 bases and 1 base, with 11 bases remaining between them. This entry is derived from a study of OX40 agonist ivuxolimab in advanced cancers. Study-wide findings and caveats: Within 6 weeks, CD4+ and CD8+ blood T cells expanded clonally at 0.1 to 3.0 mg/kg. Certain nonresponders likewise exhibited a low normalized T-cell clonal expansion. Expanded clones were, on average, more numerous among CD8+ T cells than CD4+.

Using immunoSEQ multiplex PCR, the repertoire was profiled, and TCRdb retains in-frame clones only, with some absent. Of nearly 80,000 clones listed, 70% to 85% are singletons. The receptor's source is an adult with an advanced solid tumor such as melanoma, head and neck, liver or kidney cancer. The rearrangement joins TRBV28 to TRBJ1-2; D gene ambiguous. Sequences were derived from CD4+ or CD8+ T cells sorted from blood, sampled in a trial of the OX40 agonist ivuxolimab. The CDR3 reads CASSLRPGINYGYTF. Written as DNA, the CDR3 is TGTGCCAGCAGTTTACGCCCCGGGATTAACTATGGCTACACCTTC.